This T cell receptor beta chain is from a study of cytomegalovirus exposure and HLA in healthy donors. This CDR3 has 13 residues. From germline, CDR1 is ENHRY and CDR2 SYGVKD. The germline V and J ends were trimmed by 4 bases and 4 bases, with 10 bases remaining between them. The PCR ran on 60 Vbeta and 13 Jbeta primers. TCRdb's table, derived via immunoSEQ multiplex PCR, lists solely in-frame clones and lacks some. The sample lists over 85,000 clones, around 80% occurring once. General study findings and limits: What was likely a sequencing artifact was a cluster of highly shared sequence variants. Of the V segments, some could not be distinguished, including TRBV6-2 and TRBV6-3, and were excluded.

In the case of this clone: The antigen is undetermined.

The sequence was collected from a man aged 25-40 years in good health and CMV-seronegative. V and J are TRBV10-3 and TRBJ2-5, with a possible D match to TRBD1 (6 bases). Sequencing was done on a sample of PBMCs. The CDR3 nucleotides read TGTGCCATCAGTGGACAGGTGGTAGAGACCCAGTACTTC. As protein: CAISGQVVETQYF.